This TCR beta chain was captured by sequencing in a study of T cell repertoires in cytomegalovirus infection. About the study: Both a matching HLA type and CMV infection were indicated by public TCR beta signatures.

Concerning this clonotype: The antigen is unknown.

The study's findings and limits: HLA-C-restricted CMV-specific TCR beta clonotypes prevailed in the ex vivo response. Frequencies of public TCR beta families were cumulated, and this identified carriers of CMV plus the relevant HLA.

TCRdb re-analysed the reads in MiXCR, keeping a single row per CDR3 protein. The profile shows 150,000 to 200,000 distinct CDR3 sequences, roughly 27% of them singletons. The germline CDR1 and CDR2 sequences are MNHEY and SVGAGI. This CDR3 region has 13 residues. Trimming shortened V by 2 bases and J by 3 bases, and 7 bases separated the two germline ends. The sequence came from a human donor in good health (CMV status not recorded). Some clones in this sample may be carry-over from other donors' samples. V and J are TRBV6-5 and TRBJ1-1; D uncertain. Material: PBMCs. CDR3 coding DNA: TGTGCCAGCAGTTACCGGTGGGACACTGAAGCTTTCTTT. Amino acid sequence: CASSYRWDTEAFF.